This T cell receptor (beta chain) was found in a study of CD8 T cells in ankylosing spondylitis. General study points: It appeared that ankylosing spondylitis blood was characterized by a TCR beta motif of about 8 highly homologous variants. Prior literature has documented some motif variants in synovial fluid and blood from reactive arthritis.

TCRdb ran MiXCR on the 5' RACE reads and lists one entry per CDR3 protein. This sample has some 700,000 distinct CDR3 sequences; around a fifth occur once, and the top ten carry approximately 18%. There are many counts of this clonotype. Antigen specificity is unknown. The CDR3 extends over 14 amino acids. The V segment lost 6 bases and the J segment 5 bases; nucleotides outside the gene matches: 5. The TCR comes from a male donor with ankylosing spondylitis. The rearrangement joins TRBV12-3 or TRBV12-4 to TRBJ1-5; 9 nucleotides line up with TRBD1. Sequencing used blood, either unsorted or a sorted T cell fraction (not recorded which). CDR3 amino acids: CASSSDRGDQPQHF. In DNA, the CDR3 is TGTGCCAGCAGCTCTGACAGGGGGGATCAGCCCCAGCATTTT.